This T cell receptor beta chain came from a study of blood T cells in healthy people across ages. Total RNA amounts of at least 6 micrograms were extracted per sample. This clonotype has a handful of counts. Sample-barcoded 5' priming and a J-beta primer mix drove a second PCR of roughly 6 to 12 cycles. TCRdb recomputed calls from the 5' RACE reads with MiXCR, one row per CDR3 protein. This table has around 780,000 distinct CDR3 sequences, 20% to 30% appearing once. The CDR3 is made up of 18 amino acids. V shed 0 bases and J 0 bases; nucleotides not matched to a gene: 5. The germline V gene encodes CDR1 SGHRS and CDR2 YFSETQ. These same data were also listed under a study on T cells of mothers and their children.

Sequencing was done on a sample of blood. The receptor was isolated from a boy younger than 18 in good health. The chain employs TRBV5-1 and TRBJ2-6; 8 bases are a match to TRBD1. The CDR3 loop reads CASSLEDRASSGANVLTF. The CDR3 DNA follows: TGCGCCAGCAGCTTGGAGGACAGGGCGAGCTCTGGGGCCAACGTCCTGACTTTC. Together with reference TRBV5-1 and TRBJ2-6, the CDR3 gives the full variable domain: KAGVTQTPRYLIKTRGQQVTLSCSPISGHRSVSWYQQTPGQGLQFLFEYFSETQRNKGNFPGRFSGRQFSNSRSEMNVSTLELGDSALYLCASSLEDRASSGANVLTFGAGSRLTVL.